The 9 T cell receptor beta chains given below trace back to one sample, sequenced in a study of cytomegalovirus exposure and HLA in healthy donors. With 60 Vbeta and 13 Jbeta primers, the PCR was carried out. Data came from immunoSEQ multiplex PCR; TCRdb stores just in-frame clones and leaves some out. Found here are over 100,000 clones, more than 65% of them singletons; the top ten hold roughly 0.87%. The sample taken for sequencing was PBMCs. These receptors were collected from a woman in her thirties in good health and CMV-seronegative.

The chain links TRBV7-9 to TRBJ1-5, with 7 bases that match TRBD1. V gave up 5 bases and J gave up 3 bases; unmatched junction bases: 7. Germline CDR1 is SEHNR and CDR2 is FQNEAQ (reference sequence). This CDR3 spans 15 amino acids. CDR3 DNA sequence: TGTGCCAGCAGCCCAGACAGGGCGAACAATCAGCCCCAGCATTTT. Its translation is CASSPDRANNQPQHF.

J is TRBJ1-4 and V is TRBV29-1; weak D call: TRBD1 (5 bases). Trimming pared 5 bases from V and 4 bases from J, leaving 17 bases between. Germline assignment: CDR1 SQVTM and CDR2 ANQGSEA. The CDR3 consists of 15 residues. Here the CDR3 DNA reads TGCAGCGTTAAAGGGACTGGAGAAAATAATGAAAAACTGTTTTTT. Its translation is CSVKGTGENNEKLFF.

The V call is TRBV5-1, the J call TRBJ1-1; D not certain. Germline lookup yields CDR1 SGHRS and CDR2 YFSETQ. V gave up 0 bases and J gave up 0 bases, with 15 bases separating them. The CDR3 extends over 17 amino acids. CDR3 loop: CASSLGHPPQMNTEAFF. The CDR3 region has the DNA TGCGCCAGCAGCTTGGGACATCCCCCACAGATGAACACTGAAGCTTTCTTT. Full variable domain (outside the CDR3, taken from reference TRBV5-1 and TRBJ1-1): KAGVTQTPRYLIKTRGQQVTLSCSPISGHRSVSWYQQTPGQGLQFLFEYFSETQRNKGNFPGRFSGRQFSNSRSEMNVSTLELGDSALYLCASSLGHPPQMNTEAFFGQGTRLTVV.

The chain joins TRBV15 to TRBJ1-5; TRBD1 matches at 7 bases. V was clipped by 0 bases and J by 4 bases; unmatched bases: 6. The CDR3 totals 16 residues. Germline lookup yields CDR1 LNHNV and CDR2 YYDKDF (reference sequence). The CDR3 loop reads CATSRELRQGNQPQHF. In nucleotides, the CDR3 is TGTGCCACCAGCAGAGAACTGCGACAGGGAAATCAGCCCCAGCATTTT.

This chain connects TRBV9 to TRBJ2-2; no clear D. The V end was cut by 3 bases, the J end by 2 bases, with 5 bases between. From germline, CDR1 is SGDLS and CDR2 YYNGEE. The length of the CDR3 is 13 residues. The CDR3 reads CASSDLNTGELFF. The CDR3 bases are TGTGCCAGCAGCGACTTAAACACCGGGGAGCTGTTTTTT.

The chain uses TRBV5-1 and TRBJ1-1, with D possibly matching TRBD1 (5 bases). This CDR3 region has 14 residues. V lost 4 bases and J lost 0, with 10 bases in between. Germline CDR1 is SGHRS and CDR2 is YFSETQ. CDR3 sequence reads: CASSQGRLNTEAFF. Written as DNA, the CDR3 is TGCGCCAGCAGCCAGGGCCGTTTGAACACTGAAGCTTTCTTT.

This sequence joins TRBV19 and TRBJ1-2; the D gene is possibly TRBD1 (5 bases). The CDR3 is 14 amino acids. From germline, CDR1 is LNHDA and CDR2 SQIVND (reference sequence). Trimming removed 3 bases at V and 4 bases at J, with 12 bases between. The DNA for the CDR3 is TGTGCCAGTAGTATTGGCCCCGGGGGCTATGGCTACACCTTC. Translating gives CASSIGPGGYGYTF.

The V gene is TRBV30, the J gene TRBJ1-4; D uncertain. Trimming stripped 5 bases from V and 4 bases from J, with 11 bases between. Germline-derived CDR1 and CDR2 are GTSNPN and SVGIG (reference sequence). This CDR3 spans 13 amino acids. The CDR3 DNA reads TGTGCCTGGGCCACGGGGTATAATGAAAAACTGTTTTTT. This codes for CAWATGYNEKLFF.

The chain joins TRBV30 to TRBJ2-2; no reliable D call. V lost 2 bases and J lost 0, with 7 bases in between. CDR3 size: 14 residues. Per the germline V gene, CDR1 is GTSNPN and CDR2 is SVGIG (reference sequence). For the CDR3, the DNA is TGTGCCTGGAGTCAGGTTTCGAACACCGGGGAGCTGTTTTTT. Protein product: CAWSQVSNTGELFF. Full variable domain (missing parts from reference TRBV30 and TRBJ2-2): SQTIHQWPATLVQPVGSPLSLECTVEGTSNPNLYWYRQAAGRGLQLLFYSVGIGQISSEVPQNLSASRPQDRQFILSSKKLLLSDSGFYLCAWSQVSNTGELFFGEGSRLTVL.